One and the same sample provided the 21 T cell receptor beta chains below, sequenced in a study of T cell responses to AZD1222 COVID-19 vaccine. Clones were read by immunoSEQ multiplex PCR, and TCRdb kept only the in-frame ones, dropping some. The data hold 250,000 to 300,000 clones, with around 93% observed a single time. Here the sequenced sample was peripheral blood, taken 28 days after the second AZD1222 dose. The receptors here all came from an adult who received the AZD1222 COVID-19 vaccine.

The genes are TRBV29-1 and TRBJ2-5; D is undetermined. The CDR3 has 10 residues. The V end was cut by 3 bases, the J end by 5 bases, with 4 bases between. CDR1 is SQVTM, CDR2 ANQGSEA, per germline. CDR3 nucleotide sequence: TGCAGCGTTGAGGGGGAGACCCAGTACTTC. This sequence encodes CSVEGETQYF.

The rearrangement links TRBV5-4 to TRBJ1-1; possibly TRBD1 for D (5 bases). V lost 0 bases and J 4 bases, leaving 13 bases between the germline ends. The CDR3 extends over 15 amino acids. CDR1 is SGHNT, CDR2 YYREEE, per germline (reference sequence). CDR3 DNA: TGTGCCAGCAGCTTGGAGGCAGGGAGAGGCACTGAAGCTTTCTTT. Its translation is CASSLEAGRGTEAFF. The whole variable domain, filled in from reference TRBV5-4 and TRBJ1-1, reads ETGVTQSPTHLIKTRGQQVTLRCSSQSGHNTVSWYQQALGQGPQFIFQYYREEENGRGNFPPRFSGLQFPNYSSELNVNALELDDSALYLCASSLEAGRGTEAFFGQGTRLTVV.

J is TRBJ2-7 and V is TRBV5-4; 7 nucleotides agree with TRBD2. The V gene end was trimmed by 4 bases and the J gene end by 4 bases; junction bases not matched to a gene: 8. The CDR3 consists of 14 residues. Germline CDR1 SGHNT, CDR2 YYREEE (reference sequence). As DNA, the CDR3 is TGTGCCAGCAGCCACGGTGGGGGGGAATACGAGCAGTACTTC. It translates to CASSHGGGEYEQYF.

The rearrangement uses TRBV12-3 or TRBV12-4 and TRBJ2-1; 9 nucleotides line up with TRBD2. This CDR3 comprises 13 residues. Trimming took 3 bases from V and 10 from J; bases not matched to a gene: 4. In DNA form, the CDR3 reads TGTGCCAGCAGTTTGGGACTAGCCCCCGAGCAGTTCTTC. Protein sequence: CASSLGLAPEQFF.

The rearrangement uses TRBV24-1 and TRBJ2-2, with 15 nucleotides matching TRBD2. Germline-derived CDR1 and CDR2 are KGHDR and SFDVKD. Losses at the gene ends were 7 bases for V and 5 bases for J; bases not matched to a gene: 1. The CDR3 sequence is 15 residues long. CDR3 protein: CATSGTSGGTGELFF. The CDR3 DNA sequence: TGTGCCACCAGCGGGACTAGCGGGGGGACCGGGGAGCTGTTTTTT.

The rearrangement links TRBV9 to TRBJ1-2; tentative D call: TRBD1 (6 bases). This CDR3 is 16 amino acids long. From germline, CDR1 is SGDLS and CDR2 YYNGEE. The V and J ends lost 4 bases and 0 bases respectively, with 16 bases between them. In nucleotides, the CDR3 is TGTGCCAGCAGCTCCAATACAGGGAAGGCTAACTATGGCTACACCTTC. Amino acids: CASSSNTGKANYGYTF.

The J gene is TRBJ2-7, the V gene TRBV19, with 9 nucleotides matching TRBD2. Germline V lookup: CDR1 LNHDA, CDR2 SQIVND (reference sequence). J was trimmed by 2 bases and V by 4 bases; bases with no gene match: 3. The CDR3 runs to 14 residues. DNA of the CDR3: TGTGCCAGTAGTAGGACTAGCGATACCTACGAGCAGTACTTC. This translates into CASSRTSDTYEQYF. The full variable domain, completed using reference TRBV19 and TRBJ2-7, is DGGITQSPKYLFRKEGQNVTLSCEQNLNHDAMYWYRQDPGQGLRLIYYSQIVNDFQKGDIAEGYSVSREKKESFPLTVTSAQKNPTAFYLCASSRTSDTYEQYFGPGTRLTVT.

The chain is built from TRBV3-1 (or the pseudogene TRBV3-2) and TRBJ1-6; 7 bases fit TRBD1. V lost 5 bases, J lost 0 bases, and 16 bases stayed unmatched. This CDR3 has 20 residues. Germline CDR1 and CDR2: LGHDT and YNNKEL (reference sequence). The CDR3 sequence: CASSDTDTGVEASYNSPLHF. The CDR3 region has the DNA TGTGCCAGCAGCGATACCGATACAGGGGTTGAGGCCTCCTATAATTCACCCCTCCACTTT.

Concerning this clone: Other DNA sequences in this sample translate to the same CDR3. The CDR3 here is CASSLPQETQYF. The CDR3 DNA sequence: TGCGCCAGCAGCTTGCCCCAAGAGACCCAGTACTTC. The chain has TRBV5-1 and TRBJ2-5; D unclear. The CDR3 consists of 12 residues. Trimming took 1 base from V and 1 from J, leaving 2 bases between them. Germline lookup yields CDR1 SGHRS and CDR2 YFSETQ.

The chain employs TRBV5-6 and TRBJ2-7; TRBD1 matches at 9 bases. Per the germline V gene, CDR1 is SGHDT and CDR2 is YYEEEE. The CDR3 is 16 residues long. V lost 4 bases to trimming and J lost 3 bases; unmatched junction nucleotides: 11. The CDR3 nucleotides are TGTGCCAGCAGCGATAACAGGGGGCGCTATCTCTACGAGCAGTACTTC. This translates into CASSDNRGRYLYEQYF.

The rearrangement uses TRBV27 and TRBJ2-3; TRBD2 matches at 7 bases. CDR3 size: 15 residues. The ends lost 5 bases at V and 0 bases at J; junction bases unmatched: 5. Germline loops: CDR1 MNHEY, CDR2 SMNVEV (reference sequence). The CDR3 here is CASSRPLASTDTQYF. The CDR3 coding sequence is TGTGCCAGCAGTCGACCACTAGCGAGCACAGATACGCAGTATTTT.

The chain has TRBV20-1 and TRBJ2-4; D assignment may be TRBD1 or TRBD2 (7 bases each). This CDR3 comprises 11 residues. Germline V gene data show CDR1 as DFQATT and CDR2 as SNEGSKA (reference sequence). The CDR3 sequence is CLARGGNIQYF. CDR3 DNA: TGCCTCGCCAGGGGGGGGAACATTCAGTACTTC.

A single count supports this clone. The DNA of the CDR3 is TGTGCCAGCAGTTTAGGGACACCCCACTACGAGCAGTACTTC. Translating gives CASSLGTPHYEQYF. The chain joins TRBV27 to TRBJ2-7, with a possible D match to TRBD1 (6 bases). Germline assignment: CDR1 MNHEY and CDR2 SMNVEV (reference sequence). This CDR3 has 14 amino acids. Trimming took 2 bases from V and 3 from J, leaving 11 bases between them.

There are a few counts of this clone. The chain links TRBV18 to TRBJ1-5; perhaps TRBD1 as D (6 bases). Germline-derived CDR1 and CDR2 are KGHSH and LQKENI. CDR3 length: 15 residues. The V and J ends lost 6 bases and 0 bases respectively, with 12 bases between them. CDR3 residues: CASSPGGHSNQPQHF. For the CDR3, the DNA is TGTGCCAGCTCCCCTGGGGGACATAGCAATCAGCCCCAGCATTTT.

The chain recombines TRBV2 with TRBJ2-1; D is perhaps TRBD2 (7 bases). Germline V gene lookup returns CDR1 SNHLY and CDR2 FYNNEI. Between the trimmed V and J ends, which lost 6 bases and 5 bases, there was a span of 14 bases. CDR3 length: 14 amino acids. CDR3 DNA sequence: TGTGCCAGCAGAATGGTGGGGGGGCACAATGAGCAGTTCTTC. This encodes CASRMVGGHNEQFF.

This rearrangement joins TRBV6-5 to TRBJ1-1; D gene uncertain. V lost 1 base and J lost 1, with 10 bases in between. The germline V gene has CDR1 MNHEY and CDR2 SVGAGI. CDR3 size: 15 residues. The CDR3: CASSYFGQPNTEAFF. The CDR3 region has the DNA TGTGCCAGCAGTTACTTTGGGCAGCCGAACACTGAAGCTTTCTTT.

V gene TRBV7-9 combines with J gene TRBJ1-6; D is unresolved. The germline V gene encodes CDR1 SEHNR and CDR2 FQNEAQ (reference sequence). V lost 1 base, J lost 8 bases, and 6 bases lay in between. The CDR3 totals 13 residues. DNA of the CDR3: TGTGCCAGCAGCTTAGAAAATCATTCACCCCTCCACTTT. Its translation is CASSLENHSPLHF. Full variable domain (remainder filled in from reference TRBV7-9 and TRBJ1-6): DTGVSQNPRHKITKRGQNVTFRCDPISEHNRLYWYRQTLGQGPEFLTYFQNEAQLEKSRLLSDRFSAERPKGSFSTLEIQRTEQGDSAMYLCASSLENHSPLHFGNGTRLTVT.

The rearrangement links TRBV21-1 to TRBJ2-7; the D call of TRBD1 is as the table states it, not checked on the DNA. TRBV21-1 is an annotated pseudogene. The CDR3 is 23 amino acids. The CDR3 loop reads CASSRHPGQRTIETPRNSYEQYF. CDR3 coding DNA: TGTGCCAGCAGCAGGCACCCGGGACAGAGAACAATTGAAACCCCACGCAACTCCTACGAGCAGTACTTC.

This clone has just one count. The chain has TRBV6-5 and TRBJ2-7, with 7 bases that match TRBD1. Germline CDR1 reads MNHEY; CDR2 reads SVGAGI. V lost 7 bases and J lost 0; bases outside the gene matches: 6. The length of the CDR3 is 14 residues. CDR3 in amino acids: CASTPTGLSYEQYF. The CDR3 DNA reads as TGTGCCAGCACCCCGACAGGGCTCTCCTACGAGCAGTACTTC.

The chain couples TRBV19 to TRBJ1-1, with 7 positions matching TRBD1. The CDR3 length is 14 residues. With V trimmed by 5 bases and J by 5 bases, 8 bases remained unmatched. CDR1 is LNHDA and CDR2 is SQIVND in the germline V gene (reference sequence). The CDR3 is CASSSWTGRTEAFF. The CDR3 DNA sequence: TGTGCCAGTAGTTCCTGGACAGGAAGGACTGAAGCTTTCTTT.

V is TRBV5-1 and J is TRBJ1-1; D may be TRBD1 (5 bases). The CDR3 loop spans 13 amino acids. Germline V CDR1 and CDR2: SGHRS, YFSETQ. Between the trimmed V and J ends, which lost 4 bases and 0 bases, there was a span of 7 bases. For the CDR3, the DNA is TGCGCCAGCAGCCAGGGATTGAACACTGAAGCTTTCTTT. This codes for CASSQGLNTEAFF.